This T cell receptor beta chain was recorded in a study of glioma-infiltrating T cells after dendritic cell vaccination. Study-wide context: Dendritic cell vaccination trial patients had either newly diagnosed or recurrent glioblastoma.

Germline V gene lookup returns CDR1 SGHRS and CDR2 YFSETQ. The CDR3 totals 14 residues. V shed 0 bases and J shed 0 bases, with 6 bases lying between them. Primers: 60 V beta forward and 13 J beta reverse. Clones were sequenced by immunoSEQ multiplex PCR, and TCRdb holds only the in-frame ones, with some missing. Here the sample spans over 80,000 clones, roughly 90% being singletons. V usage is TRBV5-1 and J usage is TRBJ1-1, with a weak D call TRBD1 (5 bases). This clonotype was sampled from a human donor with glioblastoma. The sequences come from blood, collected before dendritic cell vaccination. CDR3 in amino acids: CASSLEGVNTEAFF. CDR3 DNA: TGCGCCAGCAGCTTGGAAGGGGTGAACACTGAAGCTTTCTTT.